Shown below are 26 T cell receptor beta chains from a single sample sequenced in a study of T cell responses to AZD1222 COVID-19 vaccine. The method was immunoSEQ multiplex PCR; TCRdb's version includes in-frame clones alone and lacks a portion of them. The sample gives fewer than 150,000 clones, approximately 88% of which show up once; about 6.8% is in the top ten. The material was peripheral blood, obtained 28 days after the second AZD1222 dose. The receptors here all came from an adult who received the AZD1222 COVID-19 vaccine.

The rearrangement joins TRBV11-2 to TRBJ2-7, with 8 bases that match TRBD1. Germline V lookup: CDR1 SGHAT, CDR2 FQNNGV. CDR3 size: 15 residues. Unmatched junction bases numbered 5, after V lost 1 base and J lost 3 bases. This CDR3 is CASSLVFGTGYEQYF. CDR3 nucleotides: TGTGCCAGCAGCTTAGTTTTCGGGACAGGCTACGAGCAGTACTTC.

The chain combines TRBV4-1 with TRBJ2-3, with no clear D. The V gene lost 1 base and the J gene lost 5 bases, with 7 bases spanning the gap. Germline V lookup: CDR1 MGHRA, CDR2 YSYEKL. This CDR3 is built from 13 residues. As DNA, the CDR3 is TGCGCCAGCAGCCAAGGGACCAAAGATACGCAGTATTTT. Its translation is CASSQGTKDTQYF.

The chain carries TRBV13 and TRBJ2-7, with D uncertain. Germline CDR1 is PRHDT and CDR2 is FYEKMQ (reference sequence). The CDR3 loop spans 14 amino acids. V was clipped by 3 bases and J by 7 bases, with 16 bases between them. Here the CDR3 DNA reads TGTGCCAGCAGCTTTAGGACCGGCGAGGAAGAGCAGTACTTC. Its translation is CASSFRTGEEEQYF.

The chain recombines TRBV6-2 or TRBV6-3 with TRBJ1-6; no reliable D call. Trimming left V 2 bases short and J 10 bases short, with 15 bases between. The CDR3 is made up of 15 amino acids. Germline V CDR1 and CDR2: MNHEY, SVGEGT. CDR3 nucleotides: TGTGCCAGCAGTTACCCGGCCCACCGTGGGTCACCCCTCCACTTT. As protein: CASSYPAHRGSPLHF.

This clone was seen more than once but under ten times. V usage is TRBV7-6 and J usage is TRBJ2-2, with TRBD1 as a possible D gene (5 bases). This CDR3 is 16 amino acids long. The germline CDR1 and CDR2 sequences are SGHVS and FNYEAQ. V shed 1 base and J shed 0 bases, with 9 bases lying between them. The CDR3 DNA is TGTGCCAGCAGCTTAGAGGCAGGGTCGAACACCGGGGAGCTGTTTTTT. Residues: CASSLEAGSNTGELFF.

This clone appeared a single time. The chain is built from TRBV4-2 and TRBJ2-3; D possibly uses TRBD1 or TRBD2 (5 bases each). From germline, CDR1 is LGHNA and CDR2 YNFKEQ. The CDR3 has 14 amino acids. V was trimmed by 7 bases and J by 2 bases, leaving 13 bases between them. The CDR3 loop reads CASTIEGFTDTQYF. The CDR3, as DNA: TGTGCCAGCACCATAGAGGGGTTCACAGATACGCAGTATTTT.

The chain employs TRBV6-5 and TRBJ2-7, with D possibly TRBD2 on 5 matching bases. The CDR3 has 13 amino acids. The germline CDR1 and CDR2 sequences are MNHEY and SVGAGI. Trimming removed 0 bases from V and 3 bases from J, with 6 bases in between. The CDR3 nucleotides are TGTGCCAGCAGTTACTCAGAGGGCTACGAGCAGTACTTC. As protein: CASSYSEGYEQYF.

The gene calls are TRBV5-6 and TRBJ1-1; tentatively, D is TRBD1 (6 bases). Germline lookup yields CDR1 SGHDT and CDR2 YYEEEE. The CDR3 sequence is 14 residues long. With 1 base removed from V and 5 bases from J, the gap between germline ends came to 12 bases. The CDR3 sequence: CASSLQGLGTEAFF. CDR3 bases: TGTGCCAGCAGCTTGCAGGGGCTGGGGACTGAAGCTTTCTTT.

The genes are TRBV5-1 and TRBJ2-1; 8 nucleotides agree with TRBD1. The germline gives CDR1 SGHRS, CDR2 YFSETQ. V lost 1 base, J lost 6 bases, and 6 bases stayed unmatched. The CDR3 covers 15 residues. The CDR3 nucleotides are TGCGCCAGCAGCTTGACAGGGGGTGTTCTCAATGAGCAGTTCTTC. This encodes CASSLTGGVLNEQFF.

Of note for this clone: Other DNA sequences of this sample code for an identical CDR3. CDR3 protein: CASSHGTGNSPLHF. Here the CDR3 DNA reads TGTGCCAGCTCACACGGGACAGGGAATTCACCCCTCCACTTT. This chain uses TRBV18 with TRBJ1-6, with 9 bases lining up with TRBD1. The CDR3 contains 14 residues. Germline-derived CDR1 and CDR2 are KGHSH and LQKENI. The trim removed 4 bases at V and 7 bases at J, leaving 2 bases unmatched.

This clone rates as medium-sized. The chain carries TRBV27 and TRBJ2-7, with D perhaps matching TRBD1 or TRBD2 (5 bases each). Germline V gene sequence: CDR1 MNHEY, CDR2 SMNVEV (reference sequence). V was trimmed by 2 bases and J by 6 bases, leaving 11 bases between them. This CDR3 is built from 13 residues. CDR3 protein: CASSLREGAEQYF. CDR3 sequence (DNA): TGTGCCAGCAGTTTACGGGAAGGGGCCGAGCAGTACTTC.

This clone was seen a handful of times. The chain's CDR3 is CASRRSGTENTEAFF. CDR3 nucleotides: TGTGCCAGCAGACGATCCGGGACAGAGAACACTGAAGCTTTCTTT. The V call is TRBV21-1, the J call TRBJ1-1; the table's D call TRBD1 went unverified against the DNA. TRBV21-1 is an annotated pseudogene. The CDR3 has 15 amino acids.

The chain recombines TRBV7-8 with TRBJ1-5; no clear D. In germline, CDR1 is SGHVS, CDR2 FQNEAQ. The CDR3 has 13 amino acids. Deletions cut 1 base from V and 4 bases from J, with 5 bases between. CDR3 residues: CASSLGANQPQHF. As DNA, the CDR3 is TGTGCCAGCAGCTTAGGGGCAAATCAGCCCCAGCATTTT.

The V call is TRBV24-1, the J call TRBJ2-6, with D hard to call. The germline V gene encodes CDR1 KGHDR and CDR2 SFDVKD. The CDR3 is 15 amino acids. Trimming cost V 5 bases and J 0 bases, with 7 bases left between them. CDR3 coding DNA: TGTGCCACCAGTGGGCGGAGCTCTGGGGCCAACGTCCTGACTTTC. Translating gives CATSGRSSGANVLTF.

V usage is TRBV4-3 and J usage is TRBJ2-6; TRBD1 is a possible D gene (6 bases). The length of the CDR3 is 17 residues. CDR1 and CDR2 from the germline V gene are LGHNA and YSLEER. Trimming took off 4 bases at V and 0 bases at J, with 13 bases between the two ends. The CDR3 DNA reads as TGCGCCAGCAGCCTCCACAGGGCTGGCTCTGGGGCCAACGTCCTGACTTTC. Protein: CASSLHRAGSGANVLTF.

The table lists this clone with a count of one. The rearrangement links TRBV3-1 (or the pseudogene TRBV3-2) to TRBJ2-2; 7 bases fit TRBD1. The CDR3 spans 14 residues. The V gene end was trimmed by 4 bases and the J gene end by 5 bases; junction bases not matched to a gene: 4. Germline CDR1 reads LGHDT; CDR2 reads YNNKEL (reference sequence). In DNA form, the CDR3 reads TGTGCCAGCAGCCCGACAGGGTTGACCGGGGAGCTGTTTTTT. This translates into CASSPTGLTGELFF.

This clone was recorded once. The chain joins TRBV9 to TRBJ2-1, with D possibly matching TRBD2 (7 bases). V lost 0 bases to trimming and J lost 7 bases, with 14 bases between them. CDR1 and CDR2 (germline): SGDLS, YYNGEE. The CDR3 length is 15 residues. The CDR3 DNA sequence: TGTGCCAGCAGCGTAGATGCGGGGGCTCGGAATGAGCAGTTCTTC. This encodes CASSVDAGARNEQFF.

This clone was observed once. The chain uses TRBV11-1 and TRBJ2-6, with D hard to call. V shed 4 bases and J shed 0 bases, with 10 bases lying between them. This CDR3 has 16 amino acids. Germline CDR1 SGHAT, CDR2 FQDESV (reference sequence). CDR3 nucleotides: TGTGCCAGCAGCTCCCTTATAAGCTCTGGGGCCAACGTCCTGACTTTC. It encodes CASSSLISSGANVLTF.

This sequence joins TRBV7-2 and TRBJ2-1; tentative D call: TRBD1 (6 bases). Germline-derived CDR1 and CDR2 are SGHTA and FQGNSA. The CDR3 extends over 15 amino acids. V lost 1 base to trimming and J lost 7 bases, with 14 bases between them. The CDR3 here is CASSLDLGARNEQFF. As DNA, the CDR3 is TGTGCCAGCAGCTTAGATCTGGGGGCGCGAAATGAGCAGTTCTTC.

The J gene is TRBJ1-1, the V gene TRBV6-5, with D unclear. The germline gives CDR1 MNHEY, CDR2 SVGAGI. V was shortened by 5 bases and J by 4 bases, with 11 bases between the two germline ends. The length of the CDR3 is 13 residues. This CDR3 reads CASSPLFVTEAFF. DNA for the CDR3: TGTGCCAGCAGTCCCTTATTTGTCACTGAAGCTTTCTTT.

V and J are TRBV6-6 and TRBJ2-5; D perhaps matches TRBD2 (5 bases). Germline V lookup: CDR1 MNHNY, CDR2 SVGAGI (reference sequence). With 6 bases removed from V and 6 bases from J, the gap between germline ends came to 17 bases. This CDR3 is built from 14 residues. For the CDR3, the DNA is TGTGCCAGCAGCCCGGATAGCGCGGCTCAGACCCAGTACTTC. Amino acid sequence: CASSPDSAAQTQYF.

The CDR3 nucleotides read TGTGCCAGCAGTGCGGAACAGGGGTCCGGCTATGGCTACACCTTC. The encoded protein is CASSAEQGSGYGYTF. The V and J genes are TRBV2 and TRBJ1-2; TRBD1 matches at 7 bases. With 4 bases clipped from V and 4 bases from J, the junction kept 9 bases outside the gene matches. CDR1 SNHLY and CDR2 FYNNEI come from the germline V gene. The length of the CDR3 is 15 residues.

The rearrangement joins TRBV28 to TRBJ1-5; possibly TRBD1 for D (5 bases). The CDR3 is 12 residues long. CDR1 and CDR2 from the germline V gene are MDHEN and SYDVKM. The V gene lost 8 bases and the J gene lost 7 bases, with 12 bases spanning the gap. The CDR3 bases are TGTGCCAGCGGGGGGGGGAGCCAGCCCCAGCATTTT. It yields the protein CASGGGSQPQHF. Full variable domain (remainder filled in from reference TRBV28 and TRBJ1-5): DVKVTQSSRYLVKRTGEKVFLECVQDMDHENMFWYRQDPGLGLRLIYFSYDVKMKEKGDIPEGYSVSREKKERFSLILESASTNQTSMYLCASGGGSQPQHFGDGTRLSIL.

The rearrangement uses TRBV5-1 and TRBJ1-2, with D unclear. The germline V and J ends were trimmed by 2 bases and 3 bases, with 14 bases remaining between them. CDR1 is SGHRS, CDR2 YFSETQ, per germline. The CDR3 sequence is 15 residues long. In DNA form, the CDR3 reads TGCGCCAGCAGCTTTCGTGGGGAGGAGCACTATGGCTACACCTTC. Protein product: CASSFRGEEHYGYTF.

The chain uses TRBV6-5 and TRBJ2-5; D call uncertain. V lost 1 base to trimming and J lost 1 base, with 13 bases between them. Germline V lookup: CDR1 MNHEY, CDR2 SVGAGI. This CDR3 spans 16 amino acids. This chain's CDR3 is CASSYYRPSGQETQYF. CDR3 nucleotides: TGTGCCAGCAGTTACTATCGCCCTTCGGGCCAAGAGACCCAGTACTTC.

The J gene is TRBJ2-7, the V gene TRBV7-9; perhaps TRBD2 as D (6 bases). The germline gives CDR1 SEHNR, CDR2 FQNEAQ (reference sequence). The CDR3 length is 12 residues. V was shortened by 1 base and J by 9 bases, with 10 bases between the two germline ends. CDR3: CASSLGDLGQYF. Written as DNA, the CDR3 is TGTGCCAGCAGCTTAGGGGACTTGGGGCAGTACTTC.